The 27 T cell receptor beta chains reported below all come from one sample, sequenced in a study of cytomegalovirus exposure and HLA in healthy donors. Method: immunoSEQ multiplex PCR; TCRdb's copy keeps in-frame clones and lacks some. The sample has about 130,000 clones, roughly 89% seen once. The material sequenced was PBMCs. Receptors originate from a woman aged 18-30 years in good health and CMV-seropositive.

This chain connects TRBV28 to TRBJ1-5; no definite D call. V lost 2 bases and J lost 3, with 8 bases in between. The CDR3 is 14 amino acids. Germline V gene sequence: CDR1 MDHEN, CDR2 SYDVKM. This CDR3 is CASSLGRYNQPQHF. CDR3 DNA sequence: TGTGCCAGCAGTTTAGGCAGATACAATCAGCCCCAGCATTTT.

The sample holds one count of this clone. The V and J genes are TRBV28 and TRBJ1-6, with D maybe TRBD1 (6 bases). CDR1 MDHEN and CDR2 SYDVKM come from the germline V gene. The CDR3 extends over 14 amino acids. V was clipped by 7 bases and J by 4 bases, with 11 bases between them. The CDR3, as DNA: TGTGCCAGCACCGGACAGTTTTATAATTCACCCCTCCACTTT. Translated, it gives CASTGQFYNSPLHF.

The genes are TRBV5-1 and TRBJ2-2, with D possibly TRBD2 on 6 matching bases. V lost 7 bases to trimming and J lost 4 bases, with 17 bases between them. The CDR3 loop spans 15 amino acids. Germline values: CDR1 SGHRS, CDR2 YFSETQ. DNA of the CDR3: TGCGCCAGCGCACCTGGGCAGGGAGGCACCGGGGAGCTGTTTTTT. This codes for CASAPGQGGTGELFF.

This chain joins TRBV28 and TRBJ1-4; D is perhaps TRBD1 (5 bases). CDR1 is MDHEN and CDR2 is SYDVKM in the germline V gene. This CDR3 spans 15 amino acids. Trimming shortened V by 4 bases and J by 7 bases, and 16 bases separated the two germline ends. Here the CDR3 reads CASSSRGGGGEKLFF. The CDR3 DNA follows: TGTGCCAGCAGTTCCCGGGGGGGTGGTGGTGAAAAACTGTTTTTT.

The chain joins TRBV29-1 to TRBJ1-2; 7 bases align to TRBD1. This CDR3 has 14 residues. V lost 1 base, J lost 4 bases, and 6 bases stayed unmatched. CDR1 and CDR2 from the germline V gene are SQVTM and ANQGSEA. Here the CDR3 reads CSVEGSGQFYGYTF. Here the CDR3 DNA reads TGCAGCGTTGAAGGCTCGGGACAGTTCTATGGCTACACCTTC.

The V call is TRBV5-1, the J call TRBJ2-7; D is ambiguous. This CDR3 has 11 residues. Trimming removed 2 bases at V and 5 bases at J, with 5 bases between. Germline-derived CDR1 and CDR2 are SGHRS and YFSETQ. CDR3 nucleotides: TGCGCCAGCAGCTTACACGACGAGCAGTACTTC. Encoded protein: CASSLHDEQYF.

The rearrangement uses TRBV29-1 and TRBJ2-7; tentatively, D is TRBD1 (5 bases). The germline CDR1 and CDR2 sequences are SQVTM and ANQGSEA. Trimming took 7 bases from V and 7 from J, leaving 14 bases between them. The CDR3 covers 11 residues. This chain's CDR3 is CSAGRSGEQYF. In DNA, the CDR3 is TGCAGCGCCGGGCGGTCAGGGGAGCAGTACTTC.

The chain is built from TRBV5-4 and TRBJ2-3; 12 bases line up with TRBD2. The CDR3 runs to 16 residues. The V gene end was trimmed by 5 bases and the J gene end by 2 bases; junction bases not matched to a gene: 6. Looked up from germline, CDR1 is SGHNT and CDR2 is YYREEE (reference sequence). The CDR3 sequence is CASRRASGGATDTQYF. CDR3 sequence (DNA): TGTGCCAGCAGGAGGGCTAGCGGGGGGGCCACAGATACGCAGTATTTT. Combining the CDR3 with reference TRBV5-4 and TRBJ2-3 gives the whole variable domain ETGVTQSPTHLIKTRGQQVTLRCSSQSGHNTVSWYQQALGQGPQFIFQYYREEENGRGNFPPRFSGLQFPNYSSELNVNALELDDSALYLCASRRASGGATDTQYFGPGTRLTVL.

This clone was recorded once. CDR3 loop: CASSHPDSTETEAFF. DNA of the CDR3: TGTGCCAGCAGCCACCCGGACAGTACGGAAACTGAAGCTTTCTTT. The chain has TRBV7-9 and TRBJ1-1, with TRBD1 as a possible D gene (6 bases). CDR1 is SEHNR, CDR2 FQNEAQ, per germline (reference sequence). The CDR3 contains 15 residues. Trimming took 5 bases from V and 5 from J, leaving 18 bases between them.

The V and J genes are TRBV5-5 and TRBJ2-7; TRBD2 matches at 11 bases. Germline-derived CDR1 and CDR2 are SGHKS and YYEKEE (reference sequence). The CDR3 extends over 17 amino acids. V trimming: 0 bases; J trimming: 2 bases; junction bases outside the gene matches: 7. CDR3 in DNA: TGTGCCAGCAGCTTGGGGCCTAGCGGGGGGCCCGCCTACGAGCAGTACTTC. This gives the protein CASSLGPSGGPAYEQYF.

The chain links TRBV9 to TRBJ2-2, with 9 bases fitting TRBD1. With V trimmed by 3 bases and J by 7 bases, 7 bases remained unmatched. Germline V gene lookup returns CDR1 SGDLS and CDR2 YYNGEE. The CDR3 is 15 residues long. The CDR3: CASSEWDREVGELFF. The CDR3 DNA follows: TGTGCCAGCAGCGAGTGGGACAGGGAGGTCGGGGAGCTGTTTTTT. Based on the CDR3 plus reference TRBV9 and TRBJ2-2, the full variable domain is DSGVTQTPKHLITATGQRVTLRCSPRSGDLSVYWYQQSLDQGLQFLIQYYNGEERAKGNILERFSAQQFPDLHSELNLSSLELGDSALYFCASSEWDREVGELFFGEGSRLTVL.

The gene calls are TRBV10-3 and TRBJ2-7; TRBD1 matches at 7 bases. CDR1 is ENHRY and CDR2 is SYGVKD in the germline V gene. V lost 6 bases and J lost 4; bases outside the gene matches: 3. The CDR3 is 12 amino acids. This CDR3 is CAISLGQYEQYF. CDR3 in DNA: TGTGCCATCAGCCTGGGACAGTACGAGCAGTACTTC.

This clone was detected only a few times. This chain connects TRBV9 to TRBJ1-1; possibly TRBD1 for D (6 bases). Germline V gene sequence: CDR1 SGDLS, CDR2 YYNGEE. The V and J ends lost 0 bases and 1 base respectively, with 10 bases between them. CDR3 length: 15 residues. Here the CDR3 reads CASSVGYRANTEAFF. In DNA, the CDR3 is TGTGCCAGCAGCGTAGGGTACAGGGCGAACACTGAAGCTTTCTTT.

The chain couples TRBV29-1 to TRBJ1-5; TRBD1 agrees at 7 bases. Germline CDR1 SQVTM, CDR2 ANQGSEA. Germline trimming cut 6 bases from V and 2 bases from J; bases unmatched to any gene: 7. The CDR3 extends over 14 amino acids. CDR3 region: CSVSTGTGNQPQHF. CDR3 DNA sequence: TGCAGCGTCTCCACCGGGACAGGCAATCAGCCCCAGCATTTT.

The J gene is TRBJ1-1, the V gene TRBV29-1; possibly TRBD1 for D (5 bases). V was cut by 5 bases and J by 1 base, with 8 bases left in between. The CDR3 sequence is 12 residues long. CDR1 SQVTM and CDR2 ANQGSEA come from the germline V gene. The CDR3 region has the DNA TGCAGCGTTCCAGACAGGAACACTGAAGCTTTCTTT. This encodes CSVPDRNTEAFF.

This chain links TRBV6-5 with TRBJ2-5; TRBD1 aligns across 8 bases. CDR3 length: 15 amino acids. Germline assignment: CDR1 MNHEY and CDR2 SVGAGI. Trimming removed 6 bases from V and 7 bases from J; junction bases left unmatched: 13. The DNA for the CDR3 is TGTGCCAGCAGCGACAAAACAGGGGGTGACGGGACCCAGTACTTC. Amino acid sequence: CASSDKTGGDGTQYF.

This chain uses TRBV10-3 with TRBJ1-3, with 10 bases lining up with TRBD1. The CDR3 has 15 amino acids. V lost 6 bases and J lost 0; bases outside the gene matches: 2. The germline V gene encodes CDR1 ENHRY and CDR2 SYGVKD. As DNA, the CDR3 is TGTGCCATCAGCGGGACAGGGGTCTCTGGAAACACCATATATTTT. Its protein is CAISGTGVSGNTIYF.

The V gene is TRBV7-9, the J gene TRBJ1-5; D not resolved. CDR1 and CDR2 from the germline V gene are SEHNR and FQNEAQ (reference sequence). This CDR3 is built from 14 residues. Trimming shortened V by 5 bases and J by 4 bases, and 12 bases separated the two germline ends. CDR3 sequence: CASSLLGVNQPQHF. The CDR3 nucleotides read TGTGCCAGCAGCCTGCTCGGGGTTAATCAGCCCCAGCATTTT.

The chain links TRBV19 to TRBJ1-3; tentative D call: TRBD1 (5 bases). Germline values: CDR1 LNHDA, CDR2 SQIVND (reference sequence). CDR3 length: 14 amino acids. Trimming left V 3 bases short and J 0 bases short, with 6 bases between. The CDR3 sequence is CASSIGGSGNTIYF. The CDR3 DNA follows: TGTGCCAGTAGTATCGGGGGCTCTGGAAACACCATATATTTT.

The chain joins TRBV5-1 to TRBJ2-5, with 7 bases fitting TRBD1. The CDR3 contains 16 residues. The junction had 11 bases not matched to a gene; V was cut back by 4 bases and J by 2 bases. The germline CDR1 and CDR2 sequences are SGHRS and YFSETQ. CDR3 coding DNA: TGCGCCAGCAGCCCCCGGACAGGTAGTCCTCAAGAGACCCAGTACTTC. Protein: CASSPRTGSPQETQYF.

This chain uses TRBV11-2 with TRBJ1-1; possibly TRBD1 for D (6 bases). Trimming removed 2 bases from V and 0 bases from J, with 10 bases in between. Germline V gene data show CDR1 as SGHAT and CDR2 as FQNNGV. The CDR3 sequence is 15 residues long. CDR3: CASSLSAGVNTEAFF. The DNA for the CDR3 is TGTGCCAGCAGCTTATCGGCAGGGGTGAACACTGAAGCTTTCTTT.

This sequence joins TRBV28 and TRBJ1-1, with 10 bases fitting TRBD1. Germline V gene sequence: CDR1 MDHEN, CDR2 SYDVKM. The ends lost 3 bases at V and 5 bases at J; junction bases unmatched: 3. The CDR3 extends over 14 amino acids. The chain's CDR3 is CASSFDRGQTEAFF. CDR3 bases: TGTGCCAGCAGTTTCGACAGGGGGCAAACTGAAGCTTTCTTT.

This clone has a single count. The genes are TRBV5-1 and TRBJ2-3, with D possibly being TRBD2 (6 bases). Deletions cut 5 bases from V and 2 bases from J, with 21 bases between. Germline V lookup: CDR1 SGHRS, CDR2 YFSETQ. The CDR3 has 17 amino acids. CDR3 DNA: TGCGCCAGCAGGGGGGGTACCCGGGACTTTTCCACAGATACGCAGTATTTT. It translates to CASRGGTRDFSTDTQYF.

The genes are TRBV15 and TRBJ2-6, with 8 positions matching TRBD1. The CDR3 length is 18 residues. Germline CDR1 is LNHNV and CDR2 is YYDKDF (reference sequence). The junction had 9 bases not matched to a gene; V was cut back by 3 bases and J by 2 bases. The chain's CDR3 is CATSRYTGGGAGANVLTF. CDR3 bases: TGTGCCACCAGCAGGTACACAGGGGGTGGAGCTGGGGCCAACGTCCTGACTTTC.

V usage is TRBV5-8 and J usage is TRBJ1-1, with D possibly matching TRBD1 (5 bases). The CDR3 has 12 residues. Trimming cost V 7 bases and J 5 bases, with 12 bases left between them. Germline CDR1 SGHTS, CDR2 YDEGEE. The CDR3 sequence: CASRAGWTEAFF. The CDR3 DNA reads TGTGCCAGCCGGGCAGGGTGGACTGAAGCTTTCTTT.

The gene calls are TRBV29-1 and TRBJ1-1, with D uncertain. The CDR3 has 15 residues. V was trimmed by 5 bases and J by 5 bases, leaving 21 bases between them. Germline values: CDR1 SQVTM, CDR2 ANQGSEA. The CDR3: CSVPREIGVRTEAFF. The CDR3 nucleotides are TGCAGCGTTCCACGGGAGATCGGGGTGAGGACTGAAGCTTTCTTT.

V and J are TRBV11-2 and TRBJ1-5; no clear D gene. Trimming shortened V by 1 base and J by 0 bases, and 7 bases separated the two germline ends. The CDR3 totals 15 residues. CDR1 and CDR2 from the germline V gene are SGHAT and FQNNGV. CDR3 DNA: TGTGCCAGCAGCTTAGGTCACAGTAGCAATCAGCCCCAGCATTTT. This sequence encodes CASSLGHSSNQPQHF.